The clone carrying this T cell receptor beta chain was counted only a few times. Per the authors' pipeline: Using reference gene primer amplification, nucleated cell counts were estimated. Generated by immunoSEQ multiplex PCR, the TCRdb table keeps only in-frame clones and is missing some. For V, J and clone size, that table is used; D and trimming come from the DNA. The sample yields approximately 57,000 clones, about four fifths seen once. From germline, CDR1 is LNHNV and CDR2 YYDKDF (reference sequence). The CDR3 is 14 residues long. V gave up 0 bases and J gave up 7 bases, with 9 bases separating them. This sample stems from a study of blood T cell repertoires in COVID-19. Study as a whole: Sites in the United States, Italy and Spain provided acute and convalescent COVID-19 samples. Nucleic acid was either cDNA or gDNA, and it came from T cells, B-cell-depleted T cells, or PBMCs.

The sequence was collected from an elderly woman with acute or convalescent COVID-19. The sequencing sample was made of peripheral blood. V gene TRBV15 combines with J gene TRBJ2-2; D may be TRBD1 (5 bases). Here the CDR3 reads CATSRDSGNGELFF. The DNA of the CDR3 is TGTGCCACCAGCAGAGATTCAGGGAACGGGGAGCTGTTTTTT. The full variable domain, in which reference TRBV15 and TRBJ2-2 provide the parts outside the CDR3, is DAMVIQNPRYQVTQFGKPVTLSCSQTLNHNVMYWYQQKSSQAPKLLFHYYDKDFNNEADTPDNFQSRRPNTSFCFLDIRSPGLGDTAMYLCATSRDSGNGELFFGEGSRLTVL.